Only a few counts were recorded for the clone carrying this TCR beta chain. This sample stems from a study of blood T cell repertoires in COVID-19. Overall study context: Sites in the United States, Italy and Spain provided acute and convalescent COVID-19 samples. The analysed material was cDNA or gDNA that came from T cells, B-cell-depleted T cells, or PBMCs.

The V gene lost 5 bases and the J gene lost 11 bases, with 19 bases spanning the gap. This CDR3 region has 14 residues. Per germline, CDR1 SSHAT and CDR2 FNYEAQ (reference sequence). Per the study methods: Estimation of nucleated cell counts was performed using reference gene primer amplification. Generated by immunoSEQ multiplex PCR, the TCRdb table keeps only in-frame clones and is missing some. The DNA was the basis for D and trimming; V, J and clone size are from that table. The sample holds about 260,000 clones, 87% seen once. Sample: peripheral blood. The chain has TRBV7-7 and TRBJ2-1, with a possible D match to TRBD1 (5 bases). The TCR sequence derives from a woman between 40 and 55 years old who had recovered from COVID-19. The CDR3 here is CASSHDSPNAKQFF. CDR3 nucleotides: TGTGCCAGCAGCCACGACAGTCCAAACGCTAAGCAGTTCTTC.